This T cell receptor (beta chain) is from a study of T cell responses to AZD1222 COVID-19 vaccine. TCRdb keeps only in-frame clones here, not all; method: immunoSEQ multiplex PCR. The sample has 150,000 to 250,000 clones; 90% to 95% are singletons. A remark on this clone: The antigen is not known.

Broader study findings: The donor group comprised mostly white British people and more females; the analysis possibly underestimated clonal diversity.

The CDR3 is made up of 19 amino acids. Trimming at V came to 4 bases and at J to 1 base, leaving 14 bases not matched to a gene. Germline V gives CDR1 GTSNPN, CDR2 SVGIG (reference sequence). The sequence was obtained from an adult who received the AZD1222 COVID-19 vaccine. Sequencing was performed on peripheral blood, taken 28 days after the second AZD1222 dose. V usage is TRBV30 and J usage is TRBJ2-6, with 9 bases aligning to TRBD1. CDR3 sequence reads: CAWITPGTGKGSGANVLTF. CDR3 DNA: TGTGCCTGGATTACTCCCGGGACAGGGAAGGGGTCTGGGGCCAACGTCCTGACTTTC.